This T cell receptor beta chain originates from a study of OX40 agonist ivuxolimab in advanced cancers. About the research overall: Ivuxolimab, an antibody that agonizes OX40 (CD134), was administered to the patients. The study gave patients intravenous ivuxolimab at 0.01 to 10 mg/kg every 2 weeks. Every patient in dose escalation had hepatocellular carcinoma, melanoma, renal cell or head and neck cancer. Three patients showed partial responses: one hepatocellular carcinoma and two cutaneous melanoma cases.

Deletions cut 6 bases from V and 4 bases from J, with 12 bases between. CDR3 size: 13 residues. In germline, CDR1 is LNHDA, CDR2 SQIVND (reference sequence). Clones were read by immunoSEQ multiplex PCR, and TCRdb kept only the in-frame ones, dropping some. The sample comprises 50,000 to 70,000 clones, over 80% of which are singletons, and around 0.65% rests with the top ten. The chain is built from TRBV19 and TRBJ2-5; D gene unclear. The TCR sequence derives from an adult with an advanced solid tumor such as melanoma, head and neck, liver or kidney cancer. The sample was CD4+ or CD8+ T cells sorted from blood, taken in a trial of the OX40 agonist ivuxolimab. The CDR3 here is CASRTGPGETQYF. The DNA of the CDR3 is TGTGCCAGTAGGACGGGCCCCGGAGAGACCCAGTACTTC.